These 32 T cell receptor beta chains were all obtained from the same sample, sequenced in a study of cytomegalovirus exposure and HLA in healthy donors. Amplification used 60 Vbeta primers and 13 Jbeta primers. TCRdb keeps only in-frame clones here, not all; method: immunoSEQ multiplex PCR. Its clone listing holds about 200,000 clones. The sequencing sample was made of PBMCs. These receptors were collected from a girl aged 2 to 10 in good health and CMV-seropositive.

The chain recombines TRBV4-1 with TRBJ2-3; 7 bases line up with TRBD1. Per the germline V gene, CDR1 is MGHRA and CDR2 is YSYEKL. This CDR3 contains 15 residues. J lost 5 bases, V lost 3 bases, and 8 bases had no gene match. The CDR3 DNA is TGCGCCAGCAGCCAGTACGAAACAGGGGAAGATACGCAGTATTTT. Translated, it gives CASSQYETGEDTQYF.

The gene calls are TRBV28 and TRBJ2-7; the match to TRBD2 covers 8 bases. CDR1 MDHEN and CDR2 SYDVKM come from the germline V gene. This CDR3 spans 14 amino acids. Trimming cost V 6 bases and J 3 bases; bases outside gene matches: 7. CDR3 coding DNA: TGTGCCAGCAGCCGGGGGGGCAAGGGCTACGAGCAGTACTTC. Translating it yields CASSRGGKGYEQYF.

The chain links TRBV27 to TRBJ1-6; TRBD1 matches 10 bases. This CDR3 contains 15 residues. V was pared by 5 bases and J by 8 bases, with 6 bases of the junction left unmatched. Germline V gene data show CDR1 as MNHEY and CDR2 as SMNVEV (reference sequence). CDR3 coding DNA: TGTGCCAGCAGTCCCCGGGACAGGGGTTATTCACCCCTCCACTTT. Protein product: CASSPRDRGYSPLHF.

The chain is built from TRBV7-3 and TRBJ2-3; D unclear. V was clipped by 5 bases and J by 0 bases, with 15 bases between them. CDR3 length: 16 amino acids. Germline V gene lookup returns CDR1 SGHTA and CDR2 FQGTGA. CDR3 nucleotides: TGTGCCAGCAGCCGTTTAGCCAACCCTAGCACAGATACGCAGTATTTT. This sequence encodes CASSRLANPSTDTQYF.

The chain couples TRBV5-4 to TRBJ2-7; 11 bases are a match to TRBD2. V was clipped by 2 bases and J by 3 bases; unmatched bases: 4. The CDR3 totals 15 residues. CDR1 is SGHNT, CDR2 YYREEE, per germline (reference sequence). For the CDR3, the DNA is TGTGCCAGCAGCTTCCTAGCGGGAGGACACTACGAGCAGTACTTC. This sequence encodes CASSFLAGGHYEQYF.

The gene calls are TRBV19 and TRBJ2-1; 13 nucleotides align to TRBD2. Germline trimming cut 0 bases from V and 7 bases from J; bases unmatched to any gene: 0. There are 15 residues in the CDR3. Germline lookup yields CDR1 LNHDA and CDR2 SQIVND (reference sequence). CDR3 DNA sequence: TGTGCCAGTAGTATAGAGGGACTAGCGGGGAATGAGCAGTTCTTC. The encoded protein is CASSIEGLAGNEQFF.

This chain links TRBV12-5 with TRBJ2-3; D might be TRBD1 (5 bases). Germline CDR1 and CDR2: LGHNT and FRNRAP. Trimming shortened V by 0 bases and J by 13 bases, and 11 bases separated the two germline ends. This CDR3 has 12 amino acids. CDR3 protein: CASGLVGPVKYF. CDR3 in DNA: TGTGCTAGTGGTTTGGTGGGGCCGGTCAAGTATTTT.

V and J are TRBV27 and TRBJ2-7; tentative D call: TRBD1 (5 bases). Between the trimmed V and J ends, which lost 4 bases and 1 base, there was a span of 14 bases. The CDR3 spans 15 residues. Per the germline V gene, CDR1 is MNHEY and CDR2 is SMNVEV (reference sequence). The CDR3: CASSSRVPLSYEQYF. The CDR3 DNA reads as TGTGCCAGCAGTTCCAGGGTACCCCTTTCCTACGAGCAGTACTTC.

This rearrangement joins TRBV6-5 to TRBJ2-7; D gene uncertain. Trimming removed 11 bases from V and 6 bases from J, with 17 bases in between. The CDR3 sequence is 12 residues long. Germline values: CDR1 MNHEY, CDR2 SVGAGI. The CDR3 coding sequence is TGTGCCCCCGAAGACCGGGTGTGCGAGCAGTACTTC. Translation: CAPEDRVCEQYF.

The V and J genes are TRBV7-2 and TRBJ2-3; 10 bases map to TRBD2. Trimming cost V 3 bases and J 4 bases; bases outside gene matches: 4. Per germline, CDR1 SGHTA and CDR2 FQGNSA. The CDR3 consists of 15 residues. The CDR3 here is CASSFTSGTSDTQYF. For the CDR3, the DNA is TGTGCCAGCAGCTTCACTAGCGGGACCTCAGATACGCAGTATTTT. The full variable domain, completed using reference TRBV7-2 and TRBJ2-3, is GAGVSQSPSNKVTEKGKDVELRCDPISGHTALYWYRQSLGQGLEFLIYFQGNSAPDKSGLPSDRFSAERTGGSVSTLTIQRTQQEDSAVYLCASSFTSGTSDTQYFGPGTRLTVL.

The CDR3: CASSQDGGGNNQPQHF. The CDR3 nucleotides are TGCGCCAGCAGCCAAGATGGGGGGGGGAACAATCAGCCCCAGCATTTT. The rearrangement uses TRBV4-1 and TRBJ1-5, with a weak D call TRBD1 (5 bases). Between the trimmed V and J ends, which lost 0 bases and 3 bases, there was a span of 12 bases. This CDR3 spans 16 amino acids. The germline gives CDR1 MGHRA, CDR2 YSYEKL.

V and J are TRBV6-6 and TRBJ2-2, with 11 bases lining up with TRBD1. Germline-derived CDR1 and CDR2 are MNHNY and SVGAGI (reference sequence). Germline trimming cut 6 bases from V and 4 bases from J; bases unmatched to any gene: 4. The CDR3 spans 15 residues. This CDR3 is CASRPGTGGTGELFF. CDR3 bases: TGTGCCAGCAGGCCGGGGACAGGGGGCACCGGGGAGCTGTTTTTT.

V usage is TRBV10-1 and J usage is TRBJ1-2; D is unresolved. The germline V and J ends were trimmed by 4 bases and 4 bases, with 10 bases remaining between them. The germline V gene encodes CDR1 WNHNN and CDR2 SYGVQD (reference sequence). The CDR3 runs to 13 residues. CDR3 sequence reads: CASSGTGGYGYTF. The CDR3 DNA reads as TGCGCCAGCAGTGGGACGGGAGGCTATGGCTACACCTTC.

The chain links TRBV27 to TRBJ1-1; tentative D call: TRBD1 (5 bases). CDR1 is MNHEY, CDR2 SMNVEV, per germline (reference sequence). Trimming cost V 6 bases and J 11 bases, with 16 bases left between them. The CDR3 covers 12 residues. Here the CDR3 DNA reads TGTGCCAGCAGCACGGGGGGGATAGAGGCTTTCTTT. It yields the protein CASSTGGIEAFF.

The chain recombines TRBV14 with TRBJ2-6; TRBD1 is a possible D gene (6 bases). Germline values: CDR1 SGHDN, CDR2 FVKESK. CDR3 size: 16 residues. V was trimmed by 0 bases and J by 2 bases, leaving 8 bases between them. The CDR3 spells CASSQDQGTGANVLTF. CDR3 in DNA: TGTGCCAGCAGCCAAGACCAGGGGACTGGGGCCAACGTCCTGACTTTC.

This chain links TRBV30 with TRBJ2-1; TRBD2 aligns across 10 bases. CDR1 and CDR2 from the germline V gene are GTSNPN and SVGIG (reference sequence). The CDR3 is 15 amino acids. Germline trimming cut 4 bases from V and 0 bases from J; bases unmatched to any gene: 3. Written as DNA, the CDR3 is TGTGCCTGGAACCCTAGCGGGAGCTCCTACAATGAGCAGTTCTTC. The encoded protein is CAWNPSGSSYNEQFF.

The J gene is TRBJ2-5, the V gene TRBV7-8; no clear D gene. Germline V lookup: CDR1 SGHVS, CDR2 FQNEAQ. Trimming cost V 1 base and J 4 bases, with 4 bases left between them. This CDR3 contains 12 residues. The CDR3 region is CASSLVSETQYF. The CDR3 coding sequence is TGTGCCAGCAGCTTAGTCTCAGAGACCCAGTACTTC.

This chain links TRBV7-8 with TRBJ1-5; 7 nucleotides align to TRBD1. Germline loops: CDR1 SGHVS, CDR2 FQNEAQ. The CDR3 has 14 amino acids. J lost 10 bases, V lost 5 bases, and 11 bases had no gene match. CDR3 bases: TGTGCCAGCAGCCCGGGACAGAACGCGCCACCCCAGCATTTT. Its translation is CASSPGQNAPPQHF.

The chain recombines TRBV11-2 with TRBJ1-3, with a possible D match to TRBD1 (5 bases). This CDR3 comprises 16 residues. CDR1 and CDR2 from the germline V gene are SGHAT and FQNNGV. V dropped 1 base and J dropped 1 base, with 11 bases sitting between them. CDR3 sequence reads: CASSLVQDGSGNTIYF. DNA of the CDR3: TGTGCCAGCAGCTTAGTACAGGATGGATCTGGAAACACCATATATTTT.

The J gene is TRBJ2-1, the V gene TRBV6-1; 8 bases fit TRBD1. Looked up from germline, CDR1 is MNHNS and CDR2 is SASEGT. The CDR3 is 13 residues long. With 5 bases clipped from V and 7 bases from J, the junction kept 4 bases outside the gene matches. The CDR3 nucleotides are TGTGCCAGCAGTATCGGACAGGGTAATGAGCAGTTCTTC. This gives the protein CASSIGQGNEQFF.

V usage is TRBV27 and J usage is TRBJ2-7, with 10 bases aligning to TRBD1. J was trimmed by 6 bases and V by 5 bases; bases with no gene match: 7. CDR1 MNHEY and CDR2 SMNVEV come from the germline V gene (reference sequence). This CDR3 has 14 residues. The CDR3 DNA follows: TGTGCCAGCAGTCTCGGGACAGGGGCATTCGAGCAGTACTTC. Translating gives CASSLGTGAFEQYF.

V gene TRBV7-9 combines with J gene TRBJ2-2, with D tentatively TRBD1 (5 bases). CDR1 is SEHNR and CDR2 is FQNEAQ in the germline V gene (reference sequence). Trimming stripped 2 bases from V and 1 base from J, with 8 bases between. The CDR3 is 15 amino acids. The CDR3 DNA follows: TGTGCCAGCAGCTTAAGTACAGGGAACACCGGGGAGCTGTTTTTT. Translation: CASSLSTGNTGELFF.

This chain connects TRBV7-9 to TRBJ1-3; no definite D call. Per germline, CDR1 SEHNR and CDR2 FQNEAQ (reference sequence). Trimming removed 6 bases from V and 0 bases from J, with 15 bases in between. The CDR3 runs 16 residues. The CDR3 coding sequence is TGTGCCAGCAGGCACGTTTCCGGAGTCTCTGGAAACACCATATATTTT. It translates to CASRHVSGVSGNTIYF. Based on the CDR3 plus reference TRBV7-9 and TRBJ1-3, the full variable domain is DTGVSQNPRHKITKRGQNVTFRCDPISEHNRLYWYRQTLGQGPEFLTYFQNEAQLEKSRLLSDRFSAERPKGSFSTLEIQRTEQGDSAMYLCASRHVSGVSGNTIYFGEGSWLTVV.

V usage is TRBV6-1 and J usage is TRBJ1-2; no reliable D call. Deletions cut 2 bases from V and 2 bases from J, with 9 bases between. The germline V gene has CDR1 MNHNS and CDR2 SASEGT. The CDR3 contains 14 residues. In DNA, the CDR3 is TGTGCCAGCAGTGAATCCGTCAGGAACTATGGCTACACCTTC. Amino acid sequence: CASSESVRNYGYTF.

The rearrangement joins TRBV27 to TRBJ1-5, with 8 nucleotides matching TRBD1. V shed 5 bases and J 7 bases; nucleotides not matched to a gene: 10. Germline V gives CDR1 MNHEY, CDR2 SMNVEV (reference sequence). This CDR3 spans 15 amino acids. In nucleotides, the CDR3 is TGTGCCAGCAGTCAAAAGACAGGGACAGGCCAGCCCCAGCATTTT. Amino acid sequence: CASSQKTGTGQPQHF.

In nucleotides, the CDR3 is TGTGCCAGCAGCGTAGGCGGAGCCAACAATGAGCAGTTCTTC. This encodes CASSVGGANNEQFF. The chain is built from TRBV9 and TRBJ2-1, with D uncertain. CDR1 is SGDLS and CDR2 is YYNGEE in the germline V gene. The CDR3 runs to 14 residues. Trimming took 0 bases from V and 5 from J, leaving 9 bases between them.

The chain is built from TRBV28 and TRBJ1-1; a possible D gene is TRBD1 (6 bases). The CDR3 is 15 residues long. Trimming removed 2 bases from V and 0 bases from J, with 10 bases in between. CDR1 is MDHEN and CDR2 is SYDVKM in the germline V gene. CDR3 sequence (DNA): TGTGCCAGCAGTTTAGCCCAGGGGATGAACACTGAAGCTTTCTTT. It specifies CASSLAQGMNTEAFF.

The genes are TRBV27 and TRBJ2-1; 9 positions agree with TRBD2. Germline V lookup: CDR1 MNHEY, CDR2 SMNVEV (reference sequence). Germline trimming cut 6 bases from V and 12 bases from J; bases unmatched to any gene: 9. This CDR3 contains 13 residues. The CDR3 sequence: CASRNSGSSVQFF. The DNA for the CDR3 is TGTGCCAGCAGGAATAGCGGGAGTTCCGTGCAGTTCTTC.

The chain uses TRBV20-1 and TRBJ2-5; D gene uncertain. Germline-derived CDR1 and CDR2 are DFQATT and SNEGSKA (reference sequence). V lost 2 bases to trimming and J lost 2 bases, with 3 bases between them. The CDR3 has 11 residues. CDR3 bases: TGCAGTGCTAGACATCAAGAGACCCAGTACTTC. Translating it yields CSARHQETQYF.

This chain links TRBV28 with TRBJ2-7, with a possible D match to TRBD2 (6 bases). The V and J ends lost 5 bases and 2 bases respectively, with 13 bases between them. Germline V CDR1 and CDR2: MDHEN, SYDVKM. The CDR3 has 14 residues. This CDR3 is CASSGGDVAYEQYF. The CDR3 nucleotides read TGTGCCAGCAGTGGAGGGGATGTGGCCTACGAGCAGTACTTC. The complete variable domain, with remaining parts taken from reference TRBV28 and TRBJ2-7, reads DVKVTQSSRYLVKRTGEKVFLECVQDMDHENMFWYRQDPGLGLRLIYFSYDVKMKEKGDIPEGYSVSREKKERFSLILESASTNQTSMYLCASSGGDVAYEQYFGPGTRLTVT.

The chain couples TRBV7-9 to TRBJ1-2, with TRBD1 as a possible D gene (6 bases). CDR3 size: 12 residues. Trimming pared 1 base from V and 7 bases from J, leaving 7 bases between. Germline values: CDR1 SEHNR, CDR2 FQNEAQ (reference sequence). The CDR3 coding sequence is TGTGCCAGCAGCTTAGGACAGGCTGGCTACACCTTC. It is translated as CASSLGQAGYTF.

The J gene is TRBJ1-1, the V gene TRBV5-1; TRBD1 might be the D (6 bases). With 5 bases removed from V and 5 bases from J, the gap between germline ends came to 16 bases. The CDR3 has 14 amino acids. Per the germline V gene, CDR1 is SGHRS and CDR2 is YFSETQ. The CDR3, as DNA: TGCGCCAGCAGAGTACAGGGTCTGAGGACTGAAGCTTTCTTT. This gives the protein CASRVQGLRTEAFF.